These 27 T cell receptor beta chains share one sample of origin, sequenced in a study of response to subunit inactivated influenza vaccine. TCRdb re-derived calls from the RT-PCR reads in MiXCR, one entry per CDR3 protein. The sample has some 640,000 distinct CDR3 sequences; more than 11% are singletons. Specimen: PBMCs from blood, collected 14 days before vaccination. The source is a man aged 50-60 years who received an inactivated influenza vaccine.

The rearrangement uses TRBV7-2 and TRBJ2-5; TRBD1 aligns across 7 bases. CDR1 and CDR2 (germline): SGHTA, FQGNSA. CDR3 length: 16 residues. V shed 5 bases and J 3 bases; nucleotides not matched to a gene: 12. The CDR3 here is CASSIGTGEREETQYF. The CDR3 DNA sequence: TGTGCCAGCAGCATCGGCACAGGGGAACGCGAAGAGACCCAGTACTTC.

The J gene is TRBJ1-3, the V gene TRBV9; D might be TRBD1 (6 bases). This CDR3 is 18 amino acids long. Germline lookup yields CDR1 SGDLS and CDR2 YYNGEE. V gave up 0 bases and J gave up 4 bases, with 20 bases separating them. CDR3 region: CASSVAHRAGAEGNTIYF. CDR3 DNA sequence: TGTGCCAGCAGCGTAGCTCACCGGGCGGGGGCCGAAGGAAACACCATATATTTT. Full variable domain (missing parts from reference TRBV9 and TRBJ1-3): DSGVTQTPKHLITATGQRVTLRCSPRSGDLSVYWYQQSLDQGLQFLIQYYNGEERAKGNILERFSAQQFPDLHSELNLSSLELGDSALYFCASSVAHRAGAEGNTIYFGEGSWLTVV.

The V and J genes are TRBV30 and TRBJ1-5; weak D call: TRBD1 (5 bases). V lost 5 bases and J lost 8, with 16 bases in between. The CDR3 totals 13 residues. Germline CDR1 GTSNPN, CDR2 SVGIG (reference sequence). CDR3 bases: TGTGCCTGGGGGGGACGACTTTCGGAGCCCCAGCATTTT. Residues: CAWGGRLSEPQHF.

This clonotype has just a few counts. The chain carries TRBV29-1 and TRBJ2-7, with TRBD1 as a possible D gene (6 bases). Trimming left V 4 bases short and J 4 bases short, with 11 bases between. Germline V CDR1 and CDR2: SQVTM, ANQGSEA. This CDR3 spans 12 amino acids. The CDR3 coding sequence is TGCAGCGTTGGTCAGGGGATATACGAGCAGTACTTC. This codes for CSVGQGIYEQYF.

The rearrangement joins TRBV20-1 to TRBJ2-5, with 13 bases aligning to TRBD2. The CDR3 totals 15 residues. Unmatched junction bases numbered 6, after V lost 3 bases and J lost 5 bases. Per the germline V gene, CDR1 is DFQATT and CDR2 is SNEGSKA (reference sequence). CDR3 protein: CSASPGLAGQETQYF. The CDR3 nucleotides read TGCAGTGCTAGCCCGGGACTAGCGGGACAGGAGACCCAGTACTTC.

This clonotype was seen a single time. J is TRBJ2-3 and V is TRBV29-1; D perhaps matches TRBD2 (7 bases). CDR3 length equals 14 residues. Trimming removed 4 bases from V and 3 bases from J, with 14 bases in between. Germline V lookup: CDR1 SQVTM, CDR2 ANQGSEA. This chain's CDR3 is CSVVGGALTDTQYF. The CDR3 bases are TGCAGCGTTGTTGGGGGGGCATTAACAGATACGCAGTATTTT.

This clonotype occurred a few times. The chain carries TRBV7-2 and TRBJ2-7; weak D call: TRBD1 (6 bases). V was pared by 4 bases and J by 11 bases, with 21 bases between. Germline lookup yields CDR1 SGHTA and CDR2 FQGNSA. This CDR3 spans 14 amino acids. The CDR3 loop is CASSSPDVTGLKYF. CDR3 coding DNA: TGTGCCAGCAGCTCCCCTGATGTTACAGGGTTGAAGTACTTC.

This clonotype was counted a few times. This chain connects TRBV6-2 or TRBV6-3 to TRBJ1-2; 7 positions agree with TRBD1. CDR1 and CDR2 from the germline V gene are MNHEY and SVGEGT. J was trimmed by 2 bases and V by 6 bases; bases with no gene match: 3. The CDR3 is made up of 13 amino acids. The CDR3 coding sequence is TGTGCCAGCAGCCACAGGGGAAACTATGGCTACACCTTC. Translated, it gives CASSHRGNYGYTF.

There are a few counts of this clonotype. The chain recombines TRBV6-5 with TRBJ2-7; D is uncertain. The CDR3 is 12 amino acids. CDR1 and CDR2 from the germline V gene are MNHEY and SVGAGI. V lost 6 bases to trimming and J lost 5 bases, with 11 bases between them. In DNA form, the CDR3 reads TGTGCCAGCAGCCCAACCACTCACGAGCAGTACTTC. As protein: CASSPTTHEQYF.

The chain couples TRBV23-1 to TRBJ1-1; D is possibly TRBD1 (5 bases). TRBV23-1 is marked as an open reading frame, function uncertain. With 0 bases removed from V and 1 base from J, the gap between germline ends came to 9 bases. The CDR3 consists of 15 residues. CDR3 coding DNA: TGCGCCAGCAGTCAATCGGGACGGCCGAACACTGAAGCTTTCTTT. Amino acid sequence: CASSQSGRPNTEAFF.

There are a few counts of this clonotype. This sequence joins TRBV27 and TRBJ2-7; D is perhaps TRBD1 (7 bases). Germline assignment: CDR1 MNHEY and CDR2 SMNVEV (reference sequence). Trimming pared 3 bases from V and 6 bases from J, leaving 18 bases between. CDR3 length equals 15 residues. The CDR3: CASSLRDRLVGEQYF. CDR3 nucleotide sequence: TGTGCCAGCAGTTTGCGGGACAGATTAGTGGGCGAGCAGTACTTC.

The sample holds many counts of this clonotype. The chain carries TRBV6-2 or TRBV6-3 and TRBJ2-1, with TRBD2 matching over 15 bases. Looked up from germline, CDR1 is MNHEY and CDR2 is SVGEGT. The CDR3 consists of 18 residues. The V gene end was trimmed by 7 bases and the J gene end by 7 bases; junction bases not matched to a gene: 14. In nucleotides, the CDR3 is TGTGCCAGCACCGTGGGACTAGCGGGGGGCCCGCGTAGAAATGAGCAGTTCTTC. Amino acid sequence: CASTVGLAGGPRRNEQFF.

The rearrangement joins TRBV4-1 to TRBJ1-2, with D possibly TRBD1 on 5 matching bases. This CDR3 is 15 amino acids long. Germline CDR1 reads MGHRA; CDR2 reads YSYEKL. The germline V and J ends were trimmed by 0 bases and 8 bases, with 16 bases remaining between them. CDR3 nucleotide sequence: TGCGCCAGCAGCCAAGATAAAGGGGCCGGATGGGGCTACACCTTC. It yields the protein CASSQDKGAGWGYTF.

Only a few counts were recorded for this clonotype. V is TRBV20-1 and J is TRBJ1-1; D unclear. Germline V gives CDR1 DFQATT, CDR2 SNEGSKA (reference sequence). The CDR3 is 15 amino acids. V was cut by 0 bases and J by 3 bases, with 14 bases left in between. CDR3 region: CSAREWRLTDTEAFF. CDR3 in DNA: TGCAGTGCTAGAGAATGGAGACTCACAGACACTGAAGCTTTCTTT.

In this sample, this clonotype turned up a few times. V is TRBV6-5 and J is TRBJ1-4; D gene ambiguous. Trimming took 2 bases from V and 8 from J, leaving 15 bases between them. There are 15 residues in the CDR3. Germline-derived CDR1 and CDR2 are MNHEY and SVGAGI. Here the CDR3 reads CASSYQSTPQEKLFF. Here the CDR3 DNA reads TGTGCCAGCAGTTACCAGTCCACTCCCCAGGAAAAACTGTTTTTT.

The V gene is TRBV6-2 or TRBV6-3, the J gene TRBJ2-1; the match to TRBD2 covers 15 bases. This CDR3 region has 17 residues. In germline, CDR1 is MNHEY, CDR2 SVGEGT. The ends lost 6 bases at V and 9 bases at J; junction bases unmatched: 12. The CDR3 reads CASRNPGLAGGGGEQFF. In nucleotides, the CDR3 is TGTGCCAGCAGAAACCCGGGACTAGCGGGAGGAGGGGGTGAGCAGTTCTTC.

The rearrangement links TRBV5-1 to TRBJ2-2; unclear D gene. The V end was cut by 5 bases, the J end by 0 bases, with 11 bases between. There are 15 residues in the CDR3. CDR1 and CDR2 (germline): SGHRS, YFSETQ. The CDR3 nucleotides read TGCGCCAGCAGACCCGAGCCGTCGAACACCGGGGAGCTGTTTTTT. Protein sequence: CASRPEPSNTGELFF.

This chain connects TRBV12-3 or TRBV12-4 to TRBJ2-7, with 7 bases that match TRBD1. Trimming took 1 base from V and 9 from J; bases not matched to a gene: 3. This CDR3 comprises 12 residues. The CDR3 protein is CASSLGTGSQYF. In DNA form, the CDR3 reads TGTGCCAGCAGTTTAGGGACAGGATCGCAGTACTTC.

This clonotype was found a few times. V is TRBV10-3 and J is TRBJ1-2; D is unclear. The CDR3 has 13 residues. Per germline, CDR1 ENHRY and CDR2 SYGVKD. V lost 5 bases and J 8 bases, leaving 15 bases between the germline ends. This CDR3 is CAISQERVEGYTF. The DNA for the CDR3 is TGTGCCATCAGTCAGGAGCGGGTGGAGGGCTACACCTTC.

The CDR3 bases are TGTGCCAGCAGCCAAGATCTTAGGGACAGGGGCTACGAGCAGTACTTC. Translated, it gives CASSQDLRDRGYEQYF. V and J are TRBV3-1 and TRBJ2-7; 10 nucleotides align to TRBD1. V was clipped by 0 bases and J by 3 bases; unmatched bases: 5. CDR1 is LGHDT, CDR2 YNNKEL, per germline (reference sequence). CDR3 length equals 16 residues.

This clonotype was observed a handful of times. The V and J genes are TRBV29-1 and TRBJ1-1, with a possible D match to TRBD1 (6 bases). Germline CDR1 reads SQVTM; CDR2 reads ANQGSEA. This CDR3 contains 13 residues. Between the trimmed V and J ends, which lost 6 bases and 1 base, there was a span of 12 bases. CDR3 in amino acids: CSVEKGQNTEAFF. The CDR3 region has the DNA TGCAGCGTGGAAAAGGGACAGAACACTGAAGCTTTCTTT.

V gene TRBV10-3 combines with J gene TRBJ2-3; 9 bases are a match to TRBD1. V trimming: 9 bases; J trimming: 1 base; junction bases outside the gene matches: 2. This CDR3 has 13 residues. CDR1 is ENHRY, CDR2 SYGVKD, per germline. CDR3 region: CAMWTGGTDTQYF. The DNA for the CDR3 is TGTGCCATGTGGACAGGGGGCACAGATACGCAGTATTTT.

This clonotype was picked up many times. The chain combines TRBV20-1 with TRBJ1-5, with D possibly TRBD1 on 6 matching bases. The germline V gene encodes CDR1 DFQATT and CDR2 SNEGSKA (reference sequence). V was clipped by 1 base and J by 2 bases, with 6 bases between them. There are 13 residues in the CDR3. This CDR3 reads CSARGTGNQPQHF. Here the CDR3 DNA reads TGCAGTGCTAGAGGGACAGGCAATCAGCCCCAGCATTTT.

The gene calls are TRBV4-1 and TRBJ2-2; D tentatively fits TRBD1 or TRBD2 (5 bases each). The CDR3 loop spans 15 amino acids. CDR1 MGHRA and CDR2 YSYEKL come from the germline V gene. Trimming stripped 4 bases from V and 6 bases from J, with 15 bases between. The CDR3 region has the DNA TGCGCCAGCAGCCGACCGCTTCGGGGCCCCGGGGAGCTGTTTTTT. This gives the protein CASSRPLRGPGELFF.

The CDR3 region is CASSREQGGRETQYF. DNA for the CDR3: TGTGCCAGCAGCCGTGAACAGGGTGGGAGGGAGACCCAGTACTTC. The V call is TRBV4-2, the J call TRBJ2-5, with D perhaps TRBD1 or TRBD2 (6 bases each). V was trimmed by 4 bases and J by 5 bases, leaving 17 bases between them. There are 15 residues in the CDR3. In germline, CDR1 is LGHNA, CDR2 YNFKEQ.

This clonotype was seen only a few times. The rearrangement links TRBV7-2 to TRBJ2-2; D not certain. The germline CDR1 and CDR2 sequences are SGHTA and FQGNSA. Deletions cut 5 bases from V and 5 bases from J, with 15 bases between. CDR3 length: 15 amino acids. The CDR3 nucleotides read TGTGCCAGCAGCCCCGACTGGGGTCGGACCGGGGAGCTGTTTTTT. Amino acid sequence: CASSPDWGRTGELFF.

This chain connects TRBV20-1 to TRBJ1-2; D unresolved. Germline V gene sequence: CDR1 DFQATT, CDR2 SNEGSKA (reference sequence). This CDR3 is built from 14 residues. The V end lost 3 bases, the J end lost 4 bases, and 15 bases lay between the germline ends. The CDR3 sequence is CSARLARGSYGYTF. CDR3 sequence (DNA): TGCAGTGCTAGGTTGGCGAGAGGAAGCTATGGCTACACCTTC.